The text below deals with one TCR beta chain. The sample originates from a study of control samples from healthy donors and cancer patients. Generated by immunoSEQ multiplex PCR, the TCRdb table keeps only in-frame clones and is missing some. The sample has 150,000 or so clones, roughly nine tenths seen once. The CDR3 extends over 15 amino acids. Losses at the gene ends were 2 bases for V and 6 bases for J; bases not matched to a gene: 4. CDR1 LNHDA and CDR2 SQIVND come from the germline V gene (reference sequence). The chain uses TRBV19 and TRBJ2-3; 11 bases are shared with TRBD1. The sequenced sample was blood. The clonotype originates from a man between 18 and 35 years old in good health. The CDR3 DNA is TGTGCCAGTAGTATACGCCGGGACAGGGGGGATACGCAGTATTTT. Translating gives CASSIRRDRGDTQYF.